This record covers a single T cell receptor beta chain. The sample belongs to a study of blood T cell repertoires in COVID-19. Study in general: There were acute and convalescent COVID-19 samples, and they came from the United States, Italy and Spain. The cDNA or gDNA used as material had been derived from T cells, B-cell-depleted T cells, or PBMCs.

As processed by the authors: Quantification of nucleated cells was approximated via reference gene primer amplification. Some clones are missing from TCRdb's copy, which holds only in-frame ones; the method was immunoSEQ multiplex PCR. Clonal size and the V and J genes are those of that table, whereas D and trimming came from the DNA. The profile shows under 250,000 clones, about 89% of them singletons. CDR1 is LGHNA and CDR2 is YNFKEQ in the germline V gene. The CDR3 covers 19 residues. V lost 2 bases, J lost 2 bases, and 11 bases stayed unmatched. Sequenced material: peripheral blood. The chain combines TRBV4-2 with TRBJ2-2, with 10 nucleotides matching TRBD2. The sequence came from a woman aged 55 to 70 who had recovered from COVID-19. The CDR3 nucleotides read TGTGCCAGCAGCCAACTTGGTGGGCTAGCGGGGGCCAACACCGGGGAGCTGTTTTTT. It encodes CASSQLGGLAGANTGELFF.